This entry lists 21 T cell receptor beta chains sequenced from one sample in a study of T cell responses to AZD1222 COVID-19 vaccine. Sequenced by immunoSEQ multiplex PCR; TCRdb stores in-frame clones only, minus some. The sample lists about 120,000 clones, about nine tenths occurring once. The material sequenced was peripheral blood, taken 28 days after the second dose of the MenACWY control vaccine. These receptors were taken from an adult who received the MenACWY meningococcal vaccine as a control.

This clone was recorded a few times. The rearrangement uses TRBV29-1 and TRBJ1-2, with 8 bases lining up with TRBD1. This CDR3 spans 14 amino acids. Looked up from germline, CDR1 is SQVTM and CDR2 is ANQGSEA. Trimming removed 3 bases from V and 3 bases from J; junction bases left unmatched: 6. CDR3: CSVEKDREDYGYTF. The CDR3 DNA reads TGCAGCGTTGAGAAGGACAGGGAGGACTATGGCTACACCTTC.

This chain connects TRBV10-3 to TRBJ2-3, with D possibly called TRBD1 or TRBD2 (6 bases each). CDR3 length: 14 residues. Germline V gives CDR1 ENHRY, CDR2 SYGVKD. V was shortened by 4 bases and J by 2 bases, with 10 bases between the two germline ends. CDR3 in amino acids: CAISVGGPTDTQYF. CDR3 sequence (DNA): TGTGCCATCAGTGTAGGGGGGCCCACAGATACGCAGTATTTT.

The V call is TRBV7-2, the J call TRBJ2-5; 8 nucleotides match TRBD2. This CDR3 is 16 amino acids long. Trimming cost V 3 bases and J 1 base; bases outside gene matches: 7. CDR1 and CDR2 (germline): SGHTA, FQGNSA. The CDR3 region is CASSFLGGGTQETQYF. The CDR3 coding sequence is TGTGCCAGCAGCTTTCTCGGCGGGGGGACCCAAGAGACCCAGTACTTC.

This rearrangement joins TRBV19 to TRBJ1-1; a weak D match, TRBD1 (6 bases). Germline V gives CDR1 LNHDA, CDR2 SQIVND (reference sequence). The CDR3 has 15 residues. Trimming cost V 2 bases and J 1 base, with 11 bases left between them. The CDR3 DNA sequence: TGTGCCAGTAGTATAACAGGGAGGAAGAACACTGAAGCTTTCTTT. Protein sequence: CASSITGRKNTEAFF.

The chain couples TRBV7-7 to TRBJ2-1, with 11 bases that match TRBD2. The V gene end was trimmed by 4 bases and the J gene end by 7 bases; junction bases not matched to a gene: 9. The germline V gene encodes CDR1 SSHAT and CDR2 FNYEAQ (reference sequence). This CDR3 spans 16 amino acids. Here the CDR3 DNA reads TGTGCCAGCAGCTCTCAGTCGGCTAGCGGGAGGAATGAGCAGTTCTTC. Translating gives CASSSQSASGRNEQFF.

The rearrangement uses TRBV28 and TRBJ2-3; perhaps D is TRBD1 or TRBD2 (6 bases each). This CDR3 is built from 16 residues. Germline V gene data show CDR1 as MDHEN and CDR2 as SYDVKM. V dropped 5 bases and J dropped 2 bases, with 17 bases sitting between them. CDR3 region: CASSHFGGEFTDTQYF. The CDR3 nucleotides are TGTGCCAGCAGTCACTTCGGGGGCGAGTTCACAGATACGCAGTATTTT.

The CDR3 DNA follows: TGTGCCAGCAGCCAAGCTTGGCTAGCGGGCGGGGATACGCAGTATTTT. Amino acids: CASSQAWLAGGDTQYF. The V and J genes are TRBV3-1 (or the pseudogene TRBV3-2) and TRBJ2-3; 8 bases line up with TRBD2. Looked up from germline, CDR1 is LGHDT and CDR2 is YNNKEL (reference sequence). V dropped 1 base and J dropped 6; count of bases not matched to a gene: 9. The CDR3 totals 16 residues.

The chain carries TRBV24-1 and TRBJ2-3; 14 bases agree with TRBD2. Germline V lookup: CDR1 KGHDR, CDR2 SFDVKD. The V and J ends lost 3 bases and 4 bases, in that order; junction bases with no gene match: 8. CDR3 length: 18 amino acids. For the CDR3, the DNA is TGTGCCACCAGTGATCCCGGGACTAGCGGGAGAACCTCAGATACGCAGTATTTT. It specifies CATSDPGTSGRTSDTQYF.

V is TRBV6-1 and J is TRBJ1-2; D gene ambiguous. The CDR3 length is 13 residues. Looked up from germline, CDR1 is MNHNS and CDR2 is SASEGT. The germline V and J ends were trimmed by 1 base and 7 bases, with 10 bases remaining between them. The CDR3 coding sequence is TGTGCCAGCAGTGAAGTGGCTCAGCGTGGCTACACCTTC. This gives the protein CASSEVAQRGYTF.

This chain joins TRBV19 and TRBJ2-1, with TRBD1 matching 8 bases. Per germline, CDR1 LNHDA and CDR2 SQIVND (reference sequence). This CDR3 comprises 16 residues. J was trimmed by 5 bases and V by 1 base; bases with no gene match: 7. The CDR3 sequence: CASSIGTGLRDNEQFF. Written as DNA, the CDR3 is TGTGCCAGTAGTATAGGGACAGGGCTAAGGGACAATGAGCAGTTCTTC. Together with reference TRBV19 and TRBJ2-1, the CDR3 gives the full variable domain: DGGITQSPKYLFRKEGQNVTLSCEQNLNHDAMYWYRQDPGQGLRLIYYSQIVNDFQKGDIAEGYSVSREKKESFPLTVTSAQKNPTAFYLCASSIGTGLRDNEQFFGPGTRLTVL.

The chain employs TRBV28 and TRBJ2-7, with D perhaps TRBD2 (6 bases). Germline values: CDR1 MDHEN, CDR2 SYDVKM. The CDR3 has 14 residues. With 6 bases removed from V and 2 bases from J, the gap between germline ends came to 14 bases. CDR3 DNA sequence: TGTGCCAGCAGGCCGGCGGGGTATACCTACGAGCAGTACGTC. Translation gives CASRPAGYTYEQYV.

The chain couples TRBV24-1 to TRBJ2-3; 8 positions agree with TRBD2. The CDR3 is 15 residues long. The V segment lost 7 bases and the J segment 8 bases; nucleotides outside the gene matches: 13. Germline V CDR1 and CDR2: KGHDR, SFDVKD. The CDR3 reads CATSDPLSGRVTQYF. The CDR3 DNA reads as TGTGCCACCAGCGACCCCCTCAGCGGGAGAGTTACGCAGTATTTT.

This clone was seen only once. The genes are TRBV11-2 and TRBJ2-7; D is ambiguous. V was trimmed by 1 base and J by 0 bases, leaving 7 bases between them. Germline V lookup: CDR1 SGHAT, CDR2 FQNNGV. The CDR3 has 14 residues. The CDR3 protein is CASSLVGGSYEQYF. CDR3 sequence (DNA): TGTGCCAGCAGCTTAGTTGGCGGCTCCTACGAGCAGTACTTC.

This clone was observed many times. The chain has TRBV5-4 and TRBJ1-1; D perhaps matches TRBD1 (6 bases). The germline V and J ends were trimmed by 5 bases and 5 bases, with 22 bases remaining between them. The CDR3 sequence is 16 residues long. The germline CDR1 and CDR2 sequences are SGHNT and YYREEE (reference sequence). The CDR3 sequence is CASRPAAGAEGTEAFF. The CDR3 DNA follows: TGTGCCAGCAGACCCGCGGCAGGGGCCGAGGGGACTGAAGCTTTCTTT.

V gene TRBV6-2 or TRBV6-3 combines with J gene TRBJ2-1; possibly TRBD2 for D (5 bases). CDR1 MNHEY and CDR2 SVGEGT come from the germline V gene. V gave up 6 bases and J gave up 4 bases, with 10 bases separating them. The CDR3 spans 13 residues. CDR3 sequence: CASSPPGYNEQFF. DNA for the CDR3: TGTGCCAGCAGCCCCCCGGGATACAATGAGCAGTTCTTC.

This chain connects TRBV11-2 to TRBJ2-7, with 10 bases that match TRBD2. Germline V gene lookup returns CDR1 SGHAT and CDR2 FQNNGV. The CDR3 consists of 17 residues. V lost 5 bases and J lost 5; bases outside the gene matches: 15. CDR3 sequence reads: CASSPRGAGGPGNEQYF. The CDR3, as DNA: TGTGCCAGCAGCCCCCGGGGAGCGGGAGGGCCTGGGAACGAGCAGTACTTC.

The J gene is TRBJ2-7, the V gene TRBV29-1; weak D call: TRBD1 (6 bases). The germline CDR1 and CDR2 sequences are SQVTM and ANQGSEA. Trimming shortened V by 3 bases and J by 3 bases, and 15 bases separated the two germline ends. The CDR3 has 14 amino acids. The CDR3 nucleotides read TGCAGCGTTGAGATCAGGGGTAAACACTACGAGCAGTACTTC. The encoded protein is CSVEIRGKHYEQYF.

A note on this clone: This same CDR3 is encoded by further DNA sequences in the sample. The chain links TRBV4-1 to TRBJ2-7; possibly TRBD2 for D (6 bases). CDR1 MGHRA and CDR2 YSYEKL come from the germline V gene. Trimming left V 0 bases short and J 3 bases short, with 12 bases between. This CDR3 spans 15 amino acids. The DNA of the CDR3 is TGCGCCAGCAGCCAAGATCGGGGGTTAGGCTACGAGCAGTACTTC. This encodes CASSQDRGLGYEQYF.

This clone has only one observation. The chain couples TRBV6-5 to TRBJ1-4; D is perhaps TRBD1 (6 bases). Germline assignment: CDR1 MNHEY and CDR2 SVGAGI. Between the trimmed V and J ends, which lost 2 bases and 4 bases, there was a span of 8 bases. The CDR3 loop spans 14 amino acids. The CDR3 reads CASSYGQSNEKLFF. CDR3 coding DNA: TGTGCCAGCAGTTACGGACAGAGTAATGAAAAACTGTTTTTT.

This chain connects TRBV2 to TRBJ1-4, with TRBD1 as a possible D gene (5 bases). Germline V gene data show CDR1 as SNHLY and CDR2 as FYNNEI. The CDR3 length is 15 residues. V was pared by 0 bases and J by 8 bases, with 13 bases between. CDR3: CASSEALRGREKLFF. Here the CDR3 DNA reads TGTGCCAGCAGTGAAGCGCTGAGGGGACGGGAAAAACTGTTTTTT.

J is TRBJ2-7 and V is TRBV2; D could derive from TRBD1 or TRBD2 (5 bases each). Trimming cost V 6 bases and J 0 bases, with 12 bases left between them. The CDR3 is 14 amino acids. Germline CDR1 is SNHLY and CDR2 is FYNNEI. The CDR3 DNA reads TGTGCCAGCAGCCTGAGGGGCGACTCCTACGAGCAGTACGTC. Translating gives CASSLRGDSYEQYV.